This TCR beta chain was identified during a study of vaccination and CD4 T cells after COVID-19. Study-level background: A median of around 70 days (range 14 to 241) separated dose two from the taking of post-vaccine samples. Overlapping spike pools from SARS-CoV-2 and HCoV-NL63, HCoV-OC43 and HCoV-229E served as culture stimuli.

Indicated treatment: approximately 9-day PBMC culture with coronavirus spike peptide pools or control peptides (ViraFEST assay). The table lists this clonotype with a few counts. Its target is not known. The CDR3 totals 15 residues. V lost 4 bases to trimming and J lost 7 bases, with 15 bases between them. In germline, CDR1 is SGHNT, CDR2 YYREEE (reference sequence). Study-level points and caveats: Vaccine-specific clones in convalescent patients were spike mono-reactive in 304 of 307 cases.

The Oncomine TCR Beta short-read assay was applied to DNA of cultured CD4+ T cells. TCRdb reprocessed the PCR reads via MiXCR and lists one record per CDR3 protein. This sample has under 25,000 distinct CDR3 sequences; more than 40% occur once, and the top ten carry 4%. Sequencing used CD4+ T cells from blood, cultured in vitro. The chain combines TRBV5-4 with TRBJ1-6, with a possible D match to TRBD1 (6 bases). The sequence was collected from a human donor who had recovered from COVID-19. Written as DNA, the CDR3 is TGTGCCAGCAGCCTGGCGGGGGCGCGGAATTCACCCCTCCACTTT. This encodes CASSLAGARNSPLHF.